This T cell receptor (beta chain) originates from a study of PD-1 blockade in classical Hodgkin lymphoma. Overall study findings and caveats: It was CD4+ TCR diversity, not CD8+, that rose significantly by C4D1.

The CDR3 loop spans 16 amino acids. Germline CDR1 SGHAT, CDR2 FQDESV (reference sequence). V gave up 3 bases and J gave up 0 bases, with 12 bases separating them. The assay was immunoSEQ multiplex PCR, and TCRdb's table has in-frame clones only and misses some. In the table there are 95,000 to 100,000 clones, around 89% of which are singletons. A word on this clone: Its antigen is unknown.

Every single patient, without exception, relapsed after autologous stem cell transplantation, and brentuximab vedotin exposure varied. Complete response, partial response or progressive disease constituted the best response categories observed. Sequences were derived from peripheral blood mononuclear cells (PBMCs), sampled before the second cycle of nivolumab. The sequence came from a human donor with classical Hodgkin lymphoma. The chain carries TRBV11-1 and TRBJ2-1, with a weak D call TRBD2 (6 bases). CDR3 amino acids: CASSFLRGASYNEQFF. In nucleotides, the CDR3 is TGTGCCAGCAGCTTTTTGCGCGGGGCCTCCTACAATGAGCAGTTCTTC. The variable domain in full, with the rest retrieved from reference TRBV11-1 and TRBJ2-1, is EAEVAQSPRYKITEKSQAVAFWCDPISGHATLYWYRQILGQGPELLVQFQDESVVDDSQLPKDRFSAERLKGVDSTLKIQPAELGDSAMYLCASSFLRGASYNEQFFGPGTRLTVL.